Detailed here is one T cell receptor beta chain. Antigen unknown. The sample is drawn from a study of T cell responses to AZD1222 COVID-19 vaccine. Overall study results and limits: Reports indicate that nearly half of spike-specific TCRs are directed at unmutated variant regions. Regions 160-218 and 743-854 held dominance among vaccine-associated CD4 TCRs, which spanned spike. A mostly white British donor set with more females was recruited, and clonal diversity was possibly underestimated. Repertoires were collected only later (after the peak T cell response had occurred).

Assay used: immunoSEQ multiplex PCR; TCRdb lists only in-frame clones, some missing. The repertoire holds approximately 150,000 clones, around 88% seen once, with approximately 3.6% in the top ten. Sequencing was performed on peripheral blood, taken on day 0 of MenACWY control vaccination. The TCR sequence derives from an adult in good health.

CDR3 residues: CASSPRQLNTEAFF. The CDR3 nucleotides are TGTGCCAGTAGTCCCCGACAGTTGAACACTGAAGCTTTCTTT. This rearrangement joins TRBV19 to TRBJ1-1, with D possibly TRBD1 on 5 matching bases. Per germline, CDR1 LNHDA and CDR2 SQIVND (reference sequence). Trimming left V 5 bases short and J 0 bases short, with 10 bases between. This CDR3 region has 14 residues.